The next 2 T cell receptor beta chains were all read from a single sample in a study of blood T cell repertoires in COVID-19 (dated by TCRdb to the early 2020s). The library was made by the immunoSEQ multiplex PCR assay. In its TCRdb copy, this immuneACCESS table keeps in-frame sequences only and misses some clones. Where compared with another copy, unresolved V genes explain less than half of these, and the others have no known cause. The sample has roughly 260,000 clones on record, around 82% of them singletons. The top ten hold approximately 5% of the sample. Sequenced sample: peripheral blood. The receptors here all came from a woman older than 75 with active or convalescent COVID-19.

The chain joins TRBV18 to TRBJ2-5, with D perhaps TRBD1 (6 bases). CDR1 and CDR2 (germline): KGHSH, LQKENI. The CDR3 spans 16 residues. V was cut by 1 base and J by 1 base, with 13 bases left in between. In nucleotides, the CDR3 is TGTGCCAGCTCACCACGCCGGGACACCCCCCAAGAGACCCAGTACTTC. Its protein is CASSPRRDTPQETQYF.

About this clone itself: Compared with germline, one end of the junction differs, possibly owing to a read error. This chain connects TRBV20-1 to TRBJ2-5; 7 nucleotides agree with TRBD1. The CDR3 runs to 15 residues. Per the germline V gene, CDR1 is DFQATT and CDR2 is SNEGSKA (reference sequence). The CDR3 DNA reads as TGCAGTGCTGGTGAGACAGGGTCCCACCAAGTGACCCAGTACTTC. Residues: CSAGETGSHQVTQYF.